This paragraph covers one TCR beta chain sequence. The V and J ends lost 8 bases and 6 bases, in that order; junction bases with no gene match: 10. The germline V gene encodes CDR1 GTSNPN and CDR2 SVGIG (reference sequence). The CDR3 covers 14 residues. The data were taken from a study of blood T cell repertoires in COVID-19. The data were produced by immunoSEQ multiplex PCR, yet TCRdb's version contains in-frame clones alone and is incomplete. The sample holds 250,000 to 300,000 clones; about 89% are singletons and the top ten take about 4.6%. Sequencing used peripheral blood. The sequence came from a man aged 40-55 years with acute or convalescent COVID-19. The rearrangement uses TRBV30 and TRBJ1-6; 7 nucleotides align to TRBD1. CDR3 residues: CAASRPGGNSPLHF. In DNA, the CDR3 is TGTGCCGCAAGCCGGCCAGGGGGTAATTCACCCCTCCACTTT.